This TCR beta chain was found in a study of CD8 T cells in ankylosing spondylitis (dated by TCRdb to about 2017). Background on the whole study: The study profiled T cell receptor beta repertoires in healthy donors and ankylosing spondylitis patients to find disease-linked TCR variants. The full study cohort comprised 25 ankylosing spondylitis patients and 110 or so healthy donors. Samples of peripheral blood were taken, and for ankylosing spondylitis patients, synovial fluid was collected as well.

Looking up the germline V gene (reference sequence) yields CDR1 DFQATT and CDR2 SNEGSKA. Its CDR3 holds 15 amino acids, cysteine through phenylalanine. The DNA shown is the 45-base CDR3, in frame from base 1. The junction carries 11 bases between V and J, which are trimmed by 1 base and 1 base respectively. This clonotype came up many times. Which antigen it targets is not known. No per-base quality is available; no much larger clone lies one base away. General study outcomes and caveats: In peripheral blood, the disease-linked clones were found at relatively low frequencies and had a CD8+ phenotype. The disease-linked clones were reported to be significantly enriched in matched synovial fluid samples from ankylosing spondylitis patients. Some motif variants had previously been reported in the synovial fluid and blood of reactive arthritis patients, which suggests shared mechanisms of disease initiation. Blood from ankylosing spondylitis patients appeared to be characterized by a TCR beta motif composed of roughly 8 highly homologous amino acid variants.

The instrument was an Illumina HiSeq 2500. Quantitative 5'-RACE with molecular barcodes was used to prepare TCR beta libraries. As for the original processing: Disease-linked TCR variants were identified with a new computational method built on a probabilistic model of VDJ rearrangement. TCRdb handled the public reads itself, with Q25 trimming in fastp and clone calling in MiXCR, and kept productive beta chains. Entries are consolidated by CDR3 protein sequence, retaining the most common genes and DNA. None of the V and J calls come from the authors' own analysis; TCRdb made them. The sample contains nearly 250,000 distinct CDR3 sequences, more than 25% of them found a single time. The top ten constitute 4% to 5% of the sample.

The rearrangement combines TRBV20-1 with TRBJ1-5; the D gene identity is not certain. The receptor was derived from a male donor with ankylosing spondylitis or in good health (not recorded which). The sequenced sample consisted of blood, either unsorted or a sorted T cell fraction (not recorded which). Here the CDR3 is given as CSARGGGSSNQPQHF. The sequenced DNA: TGCAGTGCTAGAGGGGGAGGGTCCAGCAATCAGCCCCAGCATTTT.